This T cell receptor beta chain derives from a study of T cells after yellow fever vaccination (dated by TCRdb to the late 2010s). Regarding the study in general: Libraries from fractions with low cell numbers were prepared with the SMART-Seq v4 Ultra Low Input RNA kit. Bulk TCR alpha and beta repertoires were sequenced longitudinally to track T-cell clones before and after primary and booster YFV17D yellow fever vaccination. The cohort comprised two healthy male donors, one aged 18 to 30 and one aged 30 to 39 years. Blood was collected at multiple timepoints before and after primary and secondary immunization, and bulk PBMC replicates and cell subsets were isolated. On the study overall, not on this receptor specifically: Because only a couple of donors were included in the study, the extent to which the findings can be generalized is limited. After the booster, most clones that had expanded after primary vaccination were detected again (around 95% of CD4 and over 75% of CD8), suggesting broad maintenance of memory. Compared with the primary T-cell response, the secondary T-cell response was weaker but faster, peaking on day 5 rather than day 15. A small fraction of clonotypes showed up in both the CD4 and CD8 compartments, probably as a result of convergent recombination. Because abundant contaminating clonotypes from the bulk population could be contained in FACS-sorted repertoires, computational filtering was required.

To note about this clonotype: What this receptor recognizes is not known. The record has no base qualities; no much larger clone is one base away.

Clipping removes 3 bases from V and 7 bases from J, with 7 as the unmatched junction base count. The CDR3 holds 16 amino acids from the cysteine to the phenylalanine. The CDR3 DNA has 48 bases and is translated from base 1. This specimen's treatment or condition label, interpreted: live attenuated yellow fever vaccine strain. At each blood-draw timepoint, two biological replicates of bulk PBMCs were collected. A standard Ficoll-Paque protocol was used to isolate PBMCs from peripheral blood. TriZol was used to extract RNA from bulk PBMCs, from CD4 and CD8 fractions, and from dextramer-positive and dextramer-negative fractions. TCR cDNA was synthesized by 5'RACE template switching, which introduced a universal primer site and unique molecular identifiers. Priming of cDNA synthesis was performed from both the TCR alpha and TCR beta constant segments. Two PCR steps were used to amplify libraries, with sample barcodes and sequencing adapters being added in the second step. Sequencing of libraries was done on Illumina HiSeq 2500 (2x100 bp) or NovaSeq (2x150 bp). In the paper's pipeline: Demultiplexing of reads and collapsing into UMI consensus sequences were performed with MIGEC, and V(D)J alignment was carried out with MiXCR. Vaccine-responding clonotypes were identified with edgeR using replicate PBMC samples, with FDR below 0.01 and a log2 fold change above 5 up to day 15 being required. Bulk clonotypes were assigned CD4 or CD8 identity according to which sequenced CD4 or CD8 repertoire held them at higher abundance. Using fastp at Q25 and MiXCR, TCRdb reprocessed the public reads and kept productive beta chains. Each CDR3 protein gets just one entry, which takes the most common genes and DNA from the rows behind it. It is TCRdb's table, rather than the study itself, that gives the V and J calls and clone size. Here the sample has a few hundred thousand distinct CDR3 sequences; roughly 8.4% occur a single time. Of the sample, 17% is held by the ten largest clones.

The chain is encoded by TRBV12-3 or TRBV12-4 joined to TRBJ2-4, with 12 middle bases fitting TRBD2. This TCR derives from a man younger than 35 who received the YFV17D yellow fever vaccine. The starting material was PBMCs, obtained about 41 days after the first yellow fever vaccination. The CDR3 protein is CASSFWLAGGRNIQYF. The nucleotides are TGTGCCAGCAGTTTCTGGCTAGCGGGGGGGAGGAACATTCAGTACTTC.